This entry lists 16 T cell receptor beta chains sequenced from one sample in a study of control samples from healthy donors and cancer patients. Libraries were prepared by immunoSEQ multiplex PCR; TCRdb keeps only in-frame clonotypes and omits some of them. The repertoire includes 100,000 or so clones, about nine tenths of them detected once, and around 0.92% sits in the top ten. Material: blood. Receptors originate from a woman aged 25 to 39 in good health.

The chain combines TRBV6-5 with TRBJ2-3; D not resolved. V lost 2 bases and J 0 bases, leaving 12 bases between the germline ends. Per germline, CDR1 MNHEY and CDR2 SVGAGI. The CDR3 spans 16 residues. This chain's CDR3 is CASSYGPRTSTDTQYF. The DNA of the CDR3 is TGTGCCAGCAGTTACGGCCCAAGGACGAGCACAGATACGCAGTATTTT.

The chain links TRBV11-3 to TRBJ2-3; D is perhaps TRBD1 (5 bases). CDR1 is SGHNT, CDR2 YENEEA, per germline. The CDR3 is 13 residues long. V dropped 5 bases and J dropped 5 bases, with 11 bases sitting between them. The CDR3 protein is CASSQSQGDTQYF. CDR3 bases: TGTGCCAGCAGCCAGAGTCAGGGAGATACGCAGTATTTT.

V and J are TRBV7-9 and TRBJ1-4; tentative D call: TRBD1 (5 bases). The length of the CDR3 is 14 residues. From germline, CDR1 is SEHNR and CDR2 FQNEAQ (reference sequence). V was clipped by 3 bases and J by 5 bases, with 10 bases between them. The CDR3 DNA reads as TGTGCCAGCAGCTTTCTCTCAGGGAATGAAAAACTGTTTTTT. Protein sequence: CASSFLSGNEKLFF.

This chain links TRBV30 with TRBJ2-2; tentative D call: TRBD2 (5 bases). There are 17 residues in the CDR3. V lost 4 bases to trimming and J lost 0 bases, with 18 bases between them. The germline gives CDR1 GTSNPN, CDR2 SVGIG (reference sequence). Here the CDR3 DNA reads TGTGCCTGGACAATTCAGCTATCCGGGGCGAACACCGGGGAGCTGTTTTTT. Protein product: CAWTIQLSGANTGELFF.

This sequence joins TRBV29-1 and TRBJ1-2; D might be TRBD1 (5 bases). CDR1 and CDR2 (germline): SQVTM, ANQGSEA. V was cut by 7 bases and J by 3 bases, with 12 bases left in between. The CDR3 runs 12 residues. The CDR3 reads CSANGGYYGYTF. In DNA, the CDR3 is TGCAGCGCCAACGGGGGTTACTATGGCTACACCTTC.

This chain connects TRBV6-5 to TRBJ1-2; D unresolved. The CDR3 has 14 residues. With 0 bases removed from V and 5 bases from J, the gap between germline ends came to 10 bases. The germline V gene has CDR1 MNHEY and CDR2 SVGAGI. The CDR3 nucleotides read TGTGCCAGCAGTTACTCGGCAGGTCCTTATGGCTACACCTTC. Protein: CASSYSAGPYGYTF.

Comment on this clone: A junction end diverges from the germline sequence, so it may reflect a read error. This chain links TRBV3-1 (or the pseudogene TRBV3-2) with TRBJ2-2; tentatively, D is TRBD2 (6 bases). This CDR3 is built from 16 residues. Germline V gene lookup returns CDR1 LGHDT and CDR2 YNNKEL (reference sequence). The CDR3 is CARSHLGTRATGELFF. The CDR3 bases are TGTGCCCGCAGCCACCTCGGGACTCGCGCGACCGGGGAGCTGTTTTTT.

This chain links TRBV6-1 with TRBJ1-5; 9 nucleotides agree with TRBD1. The germline V gene has CDR1 MNHNS and CDR2 SASEGT. V shed 3 bases and J 4 bases; nucleotides not matched to a gene: 7. The CDR3 is 16 residues long. The CDR3 here is CASSDWGTGRNQPQHF. The CDR3 bases are TGTGCCAGCAGTGATTGGGGGACAGGGAGGAATCAGCCCCAGCATTTT.

J is TRBJ2-7 and V is TRBV11-2; 8 positions agree with TRBD1. CDR1 and CDR2 from the germline V gene are SGHAT and FQNNGV. The CDR3 is made up of 16 amino acids. Unmatched junction bases numbered 11, after V lost 3 bases and J lost 4 bases. CDR3: CASSLRQGAHPYEQYF. For the CDR3, the DNA is TGTGCCAGCAGCTTGCGGCAGGGGGCTCATCCTTACGAGCAGTACTTC.

CDR3 protein: CASSRDRTGANYGYTF. CDR3 sequence (DNA): TGTGCCAGCAGCCGGGACCGGACAGGGGCGAACTATGGCTACACCTTC. J is TRBJ1-2 and V is TRBV6-6, with 9 bases identical to TRBD1. The trim removed 6 bases at V and 2 bases at J, leaving 10 bases unmatched. This CDR3 has 16 residues. Per the germline V gene, CDR1 is MNHNY and CDR2 is SVGAGI (reference sequence).

This chain links TRBV2 with TRBJ1-1; maybe TRBD1 (6 bases). The CDR3 has 15 amino acids. Germline loops: CDR1 SNHLY, CDR2 FYNNEI. Trimming pared 6 bases from V and 1 base from J, leaving 15 bases between. CDR3 region: CASSARGQGNTEAFF. Written as DNA, the CDR3 is TGTGCCAGCAGCGCACGGGGGCAGGGGAACACTGAAGCTTTCTTT.

This chain connects TRBV21-1 to TRBJ2-1. TRBV21-1 is reported as a pseudogene. The CDR3 runs 16 residues. CDR3 in amino acids: CASSKTPIPGEGKQFF. The DNA of the CDR3 is TGTGCCAGCAGCAAAACCCCAATCCCCGGAGAGGGGAAGCAGTTCTTC.

This clone has just one count. The chain combines TRBV30 with TRBJ2-7; 7 nucleotides align to TRBD1. Per the germline V gene, CDR1 is GTSNPN and CDR2 is SVGIG (reference sequence). This CDR3 spans 15 amino acids. Unmatched junction bases numbered 7, after V lost 2 bases and J lost 0 bases. CDR3 coding DNA: TGTGCCTGGAGTCTCCTGGGACAGTCCTCCTACGAGCAGTACTTC. Amino acids: CAWSLLGQSSYEQYF.

The J gene is TRBJ2-6, the V gene TRBV29-1, with D tentatively TRBD2 (6 bases). With 6 bases removed from V and 4 bases from J, the gap between germline ends came to 19 bases. The CDR3 sequence is 16 residues long. CDR1 and CDR2 (germline): SQVTM, ANQGSEA. CDR3 in DNA: TGCAGCGTACCCCTTGGTGGGGGGTACGGGGCCAACGTCCTGACTTTC. Amino acids: CSVPLGGGYGANVLTF.

The chain is built from TRBV3-1 (or the pseudogene TRBV3-2) and TRBJ1-1; tentative D call: TRBD1 (5 bases). Germline CDR1 and CDR2: LGHDT and YNNKEL (reference sequence). V lost 1 base and J lost 4, with 10 bases in between. The CDR3 spans 14 residues. CDR3 loop: CASSQGGGSTEAFF. CDR3 in DNA: TGTGCCAGCAGCCAAGGGGGGGGGAGCACTGAAGCTTTCTTT.

This rearrangement joins TRBV5-1 to TRBJ2-1; either TRBD1 or TRBD2 may fit D (5 bases each). The length of the CDR3 is 15 residues. Trimming removed 4 bases from V and 2 bases from J, with 13 bases in between. CDR1 and CDR2 (germline): SGHRS, YFSETQ. The CDR3 sequence is CASSAPGRPYNEQFF. Here the CDR3 DNA reads TGCGCCAGCAGCGCCCCGGGACGACCCTACAATGAGCAGTTCTTC.